This record covers a single T cell receptor (beta chain). The entry originates in a study of blood T cell repertoires in COVID-19. Participant-reported clinical history was the basis for cohort assignment. Clones were sequenced by immunoSEQ multiplex PCR, and TCRdb holds only the in-frame ones, with some missing. Of some 490,000 clones listed, roughly nine tenths are singletons. What was sequenced was PBMCs or T cells enriched from blood (not recorded which). This clonotype was obtained from an older woman who had recovered from COVID-19.

The CDR3 region is CASSFTSTSGLETQYF. The DNA of the CDR3 is TGTGCCAGCAGCTTTACCTCGACTAGCGGGCTTGAGACCCAGTACTTC. The chain carries TRBV11-2 and TRBJ2-5; 10 positions match TRBD2. CDR3 size: 16 residues. The V segment lost 3 bases and the J segment 5 bases; nucleotides outside the gene matches: 9. Per the germline V gene, CDR1 is SGHAT and CDR2 is FQNNGV. Full variable domain (missing parts from reference TRBV11-2 and TRBJ2-5): EAGVAQSPRYKIIEKRQSVAFWCNPISGHATLYWYQQILGQGPKLLIQFQNNGVVDDSQLPKDRFSAERLKGVDSTLKIQPAKLEDSAVYLCASSFTSTSGLETQYFGPGTRLLVL.